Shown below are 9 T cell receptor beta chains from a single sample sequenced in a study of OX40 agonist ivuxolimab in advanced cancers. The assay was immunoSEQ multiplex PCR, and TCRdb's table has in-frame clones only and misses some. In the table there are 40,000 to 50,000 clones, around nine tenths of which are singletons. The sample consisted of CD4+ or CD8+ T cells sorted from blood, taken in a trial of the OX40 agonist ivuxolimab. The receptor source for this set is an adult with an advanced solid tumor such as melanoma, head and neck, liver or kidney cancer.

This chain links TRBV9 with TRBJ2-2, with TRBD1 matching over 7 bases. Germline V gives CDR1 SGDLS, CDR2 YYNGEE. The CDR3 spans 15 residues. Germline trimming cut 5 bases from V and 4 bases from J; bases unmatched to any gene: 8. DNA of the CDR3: TGTGCCAGCAGGGGAGAGGGGGCCGGCACCGGGGAGCTGTTTTTT. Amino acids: CASRGEGAGTGELFF.

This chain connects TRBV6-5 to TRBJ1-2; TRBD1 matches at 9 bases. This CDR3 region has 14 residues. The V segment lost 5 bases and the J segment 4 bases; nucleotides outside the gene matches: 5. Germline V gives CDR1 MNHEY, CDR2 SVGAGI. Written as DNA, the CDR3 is TGTGCCAGCAGTCAGGGGACAGGGAGCTATGGCTACACCTTC. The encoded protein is CASSQGTGSYGYTF.

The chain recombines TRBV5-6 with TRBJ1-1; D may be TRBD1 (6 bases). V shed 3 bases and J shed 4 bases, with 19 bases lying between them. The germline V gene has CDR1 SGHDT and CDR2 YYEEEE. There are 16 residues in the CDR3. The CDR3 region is CASSSTGTTRGTEAFF. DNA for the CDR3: TGTGCCAGCAGCTCGACCGGGACAACTAGGGGCACTGAAGCTTTCTTT.

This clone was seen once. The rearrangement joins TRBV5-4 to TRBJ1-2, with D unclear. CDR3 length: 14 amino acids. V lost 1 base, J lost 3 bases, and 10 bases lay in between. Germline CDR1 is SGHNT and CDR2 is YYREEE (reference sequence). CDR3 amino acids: CASSLIGIDYGYTF. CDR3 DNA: TGTGCCAGCAGCTTGATCGGGATCGACTATGGCTACACCTTC.

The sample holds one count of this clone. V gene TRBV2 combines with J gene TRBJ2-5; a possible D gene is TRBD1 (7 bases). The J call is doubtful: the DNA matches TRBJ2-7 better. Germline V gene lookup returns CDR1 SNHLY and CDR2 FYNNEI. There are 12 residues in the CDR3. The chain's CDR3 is CATGPEGAEQYF. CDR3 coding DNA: TGTGCCACCGGGCCGGAGGGGGCCGAGCAGTACTTC.

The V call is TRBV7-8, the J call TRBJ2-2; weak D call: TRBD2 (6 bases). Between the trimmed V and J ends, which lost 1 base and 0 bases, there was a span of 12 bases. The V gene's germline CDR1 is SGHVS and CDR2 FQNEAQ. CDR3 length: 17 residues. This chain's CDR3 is CASSLVGGGTNTGELFF. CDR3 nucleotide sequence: TGTGCCAGCAGCTTAGTGGGAGGCGGGACGAACACCGGGGAGCTGTTTTTT.

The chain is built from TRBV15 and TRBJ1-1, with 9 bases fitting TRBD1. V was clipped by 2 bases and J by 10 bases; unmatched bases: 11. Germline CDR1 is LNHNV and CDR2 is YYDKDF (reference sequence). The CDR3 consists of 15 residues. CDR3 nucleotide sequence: TGTGCCACCAGCAGAAGGGGACAGGGCTTGTTGGGAGCTTTCTTT. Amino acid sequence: CATSRRGQGLLGAFF.

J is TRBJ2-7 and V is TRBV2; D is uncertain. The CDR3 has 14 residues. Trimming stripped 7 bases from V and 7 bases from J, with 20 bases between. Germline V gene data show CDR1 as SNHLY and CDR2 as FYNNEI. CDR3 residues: CASIRVAGTREQYF. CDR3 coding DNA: TGTGCCAGCATCCGGGTCGCAGGAACGAGAGAGCAGTACTTC.

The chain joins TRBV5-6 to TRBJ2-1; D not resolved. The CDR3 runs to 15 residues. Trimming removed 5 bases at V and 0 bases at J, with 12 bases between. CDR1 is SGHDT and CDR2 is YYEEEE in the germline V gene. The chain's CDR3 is CASSDGKSSYNEQFF. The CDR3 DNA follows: TGTGCCAGCAGTGATGGGAAGAGCTCCTACAATGAGCAGTTCTTC.